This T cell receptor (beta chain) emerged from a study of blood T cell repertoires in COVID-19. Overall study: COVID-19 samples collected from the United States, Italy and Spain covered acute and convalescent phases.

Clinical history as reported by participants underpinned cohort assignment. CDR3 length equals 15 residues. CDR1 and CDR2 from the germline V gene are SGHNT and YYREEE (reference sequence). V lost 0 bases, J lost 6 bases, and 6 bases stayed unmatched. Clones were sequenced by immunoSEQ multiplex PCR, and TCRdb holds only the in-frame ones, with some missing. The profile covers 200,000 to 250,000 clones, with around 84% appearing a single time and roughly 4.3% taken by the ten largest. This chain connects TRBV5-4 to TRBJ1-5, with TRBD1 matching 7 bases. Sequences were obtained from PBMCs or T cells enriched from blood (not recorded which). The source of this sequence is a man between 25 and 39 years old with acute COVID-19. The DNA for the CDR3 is TGTGCCAGCAGCTTGGGTGGGACAGCTAGTCAGCCCCAGCATTTT. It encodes CASSLGGTASQPQHF. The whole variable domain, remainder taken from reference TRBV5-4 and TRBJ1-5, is ETGVTQSPTHLIKTRGQQVTLRCSSQSGHNTVSWYQQALGQGPQFIFQYYREEENGRGNFPPRFSGLQFPNYSSELNVNALELDDSALYLCASSLGGTASQPQHFGDGTRLSIL.